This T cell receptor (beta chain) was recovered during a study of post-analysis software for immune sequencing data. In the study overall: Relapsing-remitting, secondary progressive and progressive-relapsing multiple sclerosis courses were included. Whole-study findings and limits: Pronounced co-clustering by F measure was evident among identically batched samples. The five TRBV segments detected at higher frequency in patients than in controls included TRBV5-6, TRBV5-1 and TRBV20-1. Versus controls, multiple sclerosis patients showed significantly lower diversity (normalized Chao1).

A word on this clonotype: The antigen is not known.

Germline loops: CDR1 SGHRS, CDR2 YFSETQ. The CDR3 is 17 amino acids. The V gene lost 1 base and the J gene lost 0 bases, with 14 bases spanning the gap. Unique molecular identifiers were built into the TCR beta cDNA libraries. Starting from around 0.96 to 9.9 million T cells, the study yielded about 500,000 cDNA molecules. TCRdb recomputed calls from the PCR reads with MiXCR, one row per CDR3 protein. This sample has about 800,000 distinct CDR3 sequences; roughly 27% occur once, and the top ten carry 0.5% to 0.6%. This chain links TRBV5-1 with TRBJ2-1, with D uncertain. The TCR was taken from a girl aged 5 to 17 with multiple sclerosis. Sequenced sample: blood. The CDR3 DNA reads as TGCGCCAGCAGCTTGTCTTCACCCCCGAGCTCCTACAATGAGCAGTTCTTC. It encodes CASSLSSPPSSYNEQFF.